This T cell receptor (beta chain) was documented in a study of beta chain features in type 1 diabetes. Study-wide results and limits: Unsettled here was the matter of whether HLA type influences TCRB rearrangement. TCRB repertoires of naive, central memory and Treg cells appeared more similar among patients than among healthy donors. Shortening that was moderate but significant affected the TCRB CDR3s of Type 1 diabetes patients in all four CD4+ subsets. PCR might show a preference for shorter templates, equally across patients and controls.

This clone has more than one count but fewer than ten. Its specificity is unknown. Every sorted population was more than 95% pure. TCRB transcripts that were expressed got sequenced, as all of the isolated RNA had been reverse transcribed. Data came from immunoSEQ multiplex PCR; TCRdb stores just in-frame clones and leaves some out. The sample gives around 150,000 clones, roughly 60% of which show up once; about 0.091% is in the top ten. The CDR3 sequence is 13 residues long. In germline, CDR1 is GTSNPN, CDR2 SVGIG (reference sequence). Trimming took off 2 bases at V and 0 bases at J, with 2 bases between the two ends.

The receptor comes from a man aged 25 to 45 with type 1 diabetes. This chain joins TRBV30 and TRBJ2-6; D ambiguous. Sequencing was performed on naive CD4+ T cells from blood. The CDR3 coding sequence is TGTGCCTGGAGTATCTCTGGGGCCAACGTCCTGACTTTC. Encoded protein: CAWSISGANVLTF.